The present T cell receptor beta chain was sequenced within a study of blood T cell repertoires in COVID-19 (dated by TCRdb to about 2020). For context, the study as a whole: Samples covering the acute and convalescent phases of COVID-19 were provided by collaborators in the United States, Italy and Spain. The material from the prospective study consisted of cDNA or gDNA derived from T cells, B-cell-depleted T cells, or PBMCs. Deeply sampled blood TCRbeta repertoires from subjects exposed to, actively infected with, or recovered from COVID-19 were included in the dataset. The repertoires were made available in a free public database intended to serve as a resource for research on the immune response to SARS-CoV-2. The samples were drawn from the first 160 participants of the ongoing ImmuneRACE study and from 1,254 subjects provided by 6 global collaborators. Nearly every sample came with metadata listing a de-identified subject ID, COVID-19 status, age in years and sex. Where available, HLA class I and class II types were obtained from metadata supplied by the sample provider rather than from assay-based typing. The full study reports these points: Clinical and demographic metadata were provided uncurated, with the amount varying by source and participant.

Germline trimming: 1 base from V, 3 bases from J; junction bases outside gene matches: 8. CDR1 and CDR2, looked up from the germline V gene, are SGDLS and YYNGEE. From cysteine to phenylalanine, the CDR3 is 16 amino acids long. Just the 48-base CDR3 DNA is kept, in frame starting at base 1. Notes on this clone: Which antigen it targets is not known. Nothing much larger sits one base from this clone, and base qualities are not available.

TCRbeta CDR3 regions were amplified from genomic DNA by means of the immunoSEQ Assay, a bias-controlled multiplex PCR. The source study handled its data this way. Within the assay, amplification of reference gene primers was used to estimate how many nucleated cells each sample contained. To quantify the absolute abundance of each unique TCRbeta CDR3 rearrangement, sequence reads were collapsed and filtered. For each sample, productive Simpson clonality was calculated as the square root of Simpson's diversity index over productive rearrangements. TCRdb limited this immuneACCESS table to in-frame rearrangements with V and J called. A share of clones is missing; checked studies link under half to unresolved V genes, and the rest is unexplained. The V and J calls and the clone size are those of that table, but D and trimming were determined from the DNA. The sample records under 110,000 clones, around 78% of which are singletons. Of the sample, roughly 6.2% falls within the top ten clones.

One collaborating source in Seattle enrolled patients during active infection and followed them longitudinally through the course of disease. Each collaborating institution followed its own protocols to collect whole blood in K2EDTA tubes. For TCRbeta analysis, collaborators shipped samples as frozen whole blood, isolated PBMCs, or DNA extracted from either of those sample types. The sequence came from a man aged 80 or over with COVID-19, enrolled during active disease. Sequencing was done on a sample of peripheral blood. Rearrangement joined TRBV9 to TRBJ2-3; TRBD2 aligns with 7 central bases. The CDR3 here reads CASSVWGRASTDTQYF. At the DNA level, the sequence is TGTGCCAGCAGCGTATGGGGGAGGGCCAGTACAGATACGCAGTATTTT. Outside the CDR3, residues come from the reference TRBV9 and TRBJ2-3 proteins, so the full variable domain is: DSGVTQTPKHLITATGQRVTLRCSPRSGDLSVYWYQQSLDQGLQFLIQYYNGEERAKGNILERFSAQQFPDLHSELNLSSLELGDSALYFCASSVWGRASTDTQYFGPGTRLTVL.